This T cell receptor beta chain was recorded in a study of blood T cell repertoires in COVID-19. Using immunoSEQ multiplex PCR, the repertoire was profiled, and TCRdb retains in-frame clones only, with some absent. Of tens of thousands of clones in the sample, 69% are singletons; the top ten hold around 6.5%. Germline CDR1 is MNHEY and CDR2 is SMNVEV (reference sequence). The CDR3 sequence is 16 residues long. V was pared by 6 bases and J by 9 bases, with 10 bases of the junction left unmatched. The specimen sequenced was peripheral blood. This TCR was sampled from an elderly man with acute or convalescent COVID-19. The chain links TRBV27 to TRBJ1-6; 11 positions agree with TRBD1. Written as DNA, the CDR3 is TGTGCCAGCAGGGTACGAGGGACAGGGGGAGGTTCACCCCTCCACTTT. Encoded protein: CASRVRGTGGGSPLHF.